The 12 T cell receptor beta chains below were found in one sample sequenced in a study of T cell changes during pregnancy in multiple sclerosis. Here immunoSEQ multiplex PCR was the method, and the copy in TCRdb shows in-frame clones only, minus some. The sample shows tens of thousands of clones, about 94% of them seen only once. Material: peripheral blood, obtained in the third trimester of pregnancy. The receptors were sampled from a female donor with multiple sclerosis, enrolled in a pregnancy study.

This sequence joins TRBV6-1 and TRBJ1-5, with no clear D. The germline V and J ends were trimmed by 0 bases and 0 bases, with 9 bases remaining between them. There are 16 residues in the CDR3. Per germline, CDR1 MNHNS and CDR2 SASEGT. The CDR3 loop reads CASSEARLDSNQPQHF. CDR3 coding DNA: TGTGCCAGCAGTGAAGCTCGACTGGATAGCAATCAGCCCCAGCATTTT.

The chain has TRBV5-6 and TRBJ2-3; no clear D. The V gene lost 2 bases and the J gene lost 1 base, with 2 bases spanning the gap. The CDR3 contains 12 residues. CDR1 is SGHDT, CDR2 YYEEEE, per germline. The CDR3 DNA is TGTGCCAGCAGCTTCGGCACAGATACGCAGTATTTT. Encoded protein: CASSFGTDTQYF.

J is TRBJ1-1 and V is TRBV27; weak D call: TRBD1 (6 bases). Germline values: CDR1 MNHEY, CDR2 SMNVEV (reference sequence). Between the trimmed V and J ends, which lost 5 bases and 5 bases, there was a span of 21 bases. The CDR3 covers 16 residues. The CDR3 nucleotides are TGTGCCAGCAGTAGATTGACGGGCGGGGGGCGGACTGAAGCTTTCTTT. Protein product: CASSRLTGGGRTEAFF.

The V and J genes are TRBV19 and TRBJ2-7; 13 bases are shared with TRBD2. This CDR3 is 15 amino acids long. Germline-derived CDR1 and CDR2 are LNHDA and SQIVND (reference sequence). V shed 11 bases, J shed 1 base, and the junction held 8 bases outside the gene matches. CDR3 sequence (DNA): TGTGCCTCGAGGACTAGCGGGGGTGGTTCCTACGAGCAGTACTTC. It encodes CASRTSGGGSYEQYF.

CDR3 in DNA: TGCGCCAGCAGCCAAGACTCCAGGGGCCGCGAGCAGTACTTC. Amino acid sequence: CASSQDSRGREQYF. The chain couples TRBV4-3 to TRBJ2-7; D might be TRBD1 (6 bases). The CDR3 extends over 14 amino acids. Germline CDR1 is LGHNA and CDR2 is YSLEER. Trimming removed 0 bases at V and 6 bases at J, with 12 bases between.

The chain employs TRBV29-1 and TRBJ1-1, with D perhaps TRBD1 (6 bases). Germline lookup yields CDR1 SQVTM and CDR2 ANQGSEA. The CDR3 sequence is 12 residues long. V gave up 8 bases and J gave up 4 bases, with 14 bases separating them. The CDR3 region is CSIGGGGTEAFF. CDR3 in DNA: TGCAGCATTGGGGGCGGGGGCACTGAAGCTTTCTTT.

V is TRBV7-2 and J is TRBJ2-5, with TRBD2 matching over 12 bases. The V gene end was trimmed by 0 bases and the J gene end by 5 bases; junction bases not matched to a gene: 7. The CDR3 is 17 residues long. CDR1 and CDR2 (germline): SGHTA, FQGNSA. The chain's CDR3 is CASSLAASGGGRETQYF. In nucleotides, the CDR3 is TGTGCCAGCAGCTTAGCGGCTAGCGGGGGGGGCCGCGAGACCCAGTACTTC.

V is TRBV11-2 and J is TRBJ2-2, with TRBD2 as a possible D gene (5 bases). This CDR3 is built from 14 residues. V lost 0 bases, J lost 5 bases, and 7 bases lay in between. Germline V lookup: CDR1 SGHAT, CDR2 FQNNGV. The CDR3 coding sequence is TGTGCCAGCAGCTTAGAGAGGGTTACCGGGGAGCTGTTTTTT. It codes for CASSLERVTGELFF.

The CDR3 DNA is TGTGCCAGTAGTTCATGGACAGGGAAGAGTTTGAGGAACACTGAAGCTTTCTTT. Amino acid sequence: CASSSWTGKSLRNTEAFF. The chain combines TRBV19 with TRBJ1-1; 8 nucleotides align to TRBD1. J was trimmed by 1 base and V by 5 bases; bases with no gene match: 15. Germline V gene data show CDR1 as LNHDA and CDR2 as SQIVND (reference sequence). The CDR3 is made up of 18 amino acids. Full variable domain (outside the CDR3, taken from reference TRBV19 and TRBJ1-1): DGGITQSPKYLFRKEGQNVTLSCEQNLNHDAMYWYRQDPGQGLRLIYYSQIVNDFQKGDIAEGYSVSREKKESFPLTVTSAQKNPTAFYLCASSSWTGKSLRNTEAFFGQGTRLTVV.

The chain links TRBV27 to TRBJ1-2; D gene uncertain. V was cut by 3 bases and J by 4 bases, with 12 bases left in between. Germline V CDR1 and CDR2: MNHEY, SMNVEV (reference sequence). CDR3 length: 14 residues. As DNA, the CDR3 is TGTGCCAGCAGTTTTAGTCAGGCGCCCTATGGCTACACCTTC. Its translation: CASSFSQAPYGYTF.

The chain employs TRBV5-6 and TRBJ2-7; no definite D call. Per the germline V gene, CDR1 is SGHDT and CDR2 is YYEEEE. There are 13 residues in the CDR3. V was trimmed by 0 bases and J by 2 bases, leaving 6 bases between them. CDR3 protein: CASSLEQAYEQYF. CDR3 DNA sequence: TGTGCCAGCAGCTTGGAGCAAGCCTACGAGCAGTACTTC.

The chain has TRBV4-1 and TRBJ1-2; D is unclear. Trimming took off 1 base at V and 1 base at J, with 13 bases between the two ends. Per the germline V gene, CDR1 is MGHRA and CDR2 is YSYEKL. The CDR3 length is 16 residues. CDR3 sequence: CASSQVAEALNYGYTF. In DNA, the CDR3 is TGCGCCAGCAGCCAAGTGGCCGAGGCCCTTAACTATGGCTACACCTTC.